This T cell receptor beta chain was retrieved from a study of T cell clonotyping in hematopoietic cell transplantation. General study points: Pathologically expanded recipient clonotypes increased progressively from day 30 to day 180 as diversity fell.

Some clones are missing from TCRdb's copy, which holds only in-frame ones; the method was immunoSEQ multiplex PCR. The sample lists about 3,900 clones; approximately 96% were seen once. Comment on this clone: Antigen: not known.

CDR1 is SEHNR and CDR2 is FQNEAQ in the germline V gene (reference sequence). The CDR3 sequence is 13 residues long. V was clipped by 1 base and J by 6 bases, with 10 bases between them. Specimen: peripheral blood mononuclear cells, collected 30 days after allogeneic stem cell transplant. J is TRBJ2-7 and V is TRBV7-9; unclear D gene. This receptor was identified in a male patient between 65 and 85 years old who had an allogeneic stem cell transplant from an unrelated donor, so T cells may come from the graft donor. Some clones in this sample may be carry-over from other donors' samples. The CDR3 nucleotides read TGTGCCAGCAGCTTAGAGGTGCGGAGCGAGCAGTACTTC. Protein: CASSLEVRSEQYF.